Sequencing of this T cell receptor beta chain was carried out in a study of cytomegalovirus exposure and HLA in healthy donors (dated by TCRdb to about 2017). About the investigation overall: The 666 repertoires of the first cohort and the roughly 110 validation repertoires were produced on the same platform, according to a later analysis. The study aimed to test whether signatures of past pathogen exposure could be identified by cataloging public T cell receptors. Along with the 666-subject first cohort, a separate validation cohort of 120 different subjects was used. To predict cytomegalovirus infection status, the study brought together high-throughput TCR immunosequencing, statistical association of individual TCRs with disease status, and machine learning. On the study overall, not on this receptor specifically: Most TCR sequences were seen in very few donors, while some public TCRs were found in many individuals. Three of the identified cytomegalovirus-associated TCR beta chains were confirmed in vitro to be specific for cytomegalovirus antigens. In a later analysis, TCRs clustered in the first cohort were found to also tend to co-occur in the 130 or so validation repertoires, with approximately 95% of cluster scores above 0. A total of 150 or so TCR beta chains were listed by the study as associated with cytomegalovirus. All 120 or so repertoires were used to score co-occurrence in the validation cohort in a later analysis, because that analysis had no HLA typing for the cohort. It was suggested by the authors that the approach could potentially be generalized to other disease states and immunological phenotypes. The classifier was reported to diagnose cytomegalovirus status with high specificity and sensitivity in both the original and validation cohorts.

Separate from the approximately 730-subject first cohort, the validation cohort of about 120 subjects was the group to which the donors belonged. On this clone: Its antigen remains undetermined. Qualities for individual bases were not recorded, and no much larger clone is one base off.

Preparation of the library involved the immunoSEQ multiplex PCR assay. The paper's data handling went like this. To diagnose cytomegalovirus status from the catalog of TCR beta chain sequences, a statistical classification framework was built. TCRdb carries this immuneACCESS record with in-frame sequences only. Its versions omit some clonotypes, under half of them owing to an unresolved V gene in the studies checked, with the rest unexplained. V, J and clone size reflect that table, while D and trimming were determined from the DNA. Here the sample has about 190,000 clones; 80% to 85% occur a single time. The ten largest account for about 2.8% of the sample. This receptor was obtained from a young woman in good health and CMV-seropositive. Specimen: PBMCs.

The DNA is as follows: TGTGCCACCGTGGACAGGGAACATTCACCCCTCCACTTT. The translation is CATVDREHSPLHF. The sequence links TRBV19 to TRBJ1-6, with TRBD1 identical over 8 junction bases. CDR1 and CDR2 are drawn from the germline V gene (reference sequence): LNHDA, SQIVND. Including the terminal cysteine and phenylalanine, the CDR3 comprises 13 residues. The DNA shown is the 39-base CDR3, in frame from base 1. V loses 10 bases at its end and J loses 8 bases; junction bases beyond the gene matches: 7.